Listed below are T cell receptor beta chains from one sample, sequenced in a study of early T cells in non-severe SARS-CoV-2 infection. MiXCR, run by TCRdb on the 5' RACE reads, gives a single entry per CDR3 protein. This table holds 38,000 or so distinct CDR3 sequences, 4.5% to 5.5% found once. The sequenced sample was whole blood. The receptor set was obtained from an adult who was a healthcare worker with PCR-confirmed SARS-CoV-2 infection or an uninfected control (not recorded which). Each CDR3 is given without its conserved first and last residue.

TRBV3-1 12 ASSSIQGMNEQF
TRBV3-1 17 ASSQGSASGGFSSYEQY
TRBV20-1 10 SAAIPLGEQF
TRBV6-6 12 ASSYGSTLKGYT
TRBV7-9 12 ASSLTSGEETQY
TRBV20-1 11 SARTGAGDTQY
TRBV10-3 15 AISSASGGSSYNEQF
TRBV20-1 15 SARGQTTRFSGNTIY
TRBV10-3 12 AISASTPGNTIY
TRBV9 13 ASSVVSGGADTQY
TRBV7-2 12 ASSRRAGSYEQY
TRBV20-1 10 SARDRVEGYT
TRBV7-9 10 ASSLYDNEQF
TRBV25-1 14 ASSAALVSNSYEQY
TRBV25-1 13 ASSESAGGTDTQY
TRBV12-3/TRBV12-4 10 ASSLALRGYT
TRBV14 17 ASSPTTSGTGVRNTEAF
TRBV7-9 11 ASSPTLGYEQY
TRBV2 13 ASRPLLGSGNTIY
TRBV27 11 ASSLIPGEGYT
TRBV7-8 10 ASGLGDTEAF
TRBV6-5 13 ASSRSGTSSYEQY
TRBV3-1 13 ASSQGLAGTYEQY
TRBV7-9 14 ASSSSWGRQEGEQY
TRBV11-2 12 ASSQRPKGNEQF
TRBV30 9 AWGANQPQH
TRBV20-1 12 SARERGAYNEQF
TRBV19 12 ASSRWEFNEKLF